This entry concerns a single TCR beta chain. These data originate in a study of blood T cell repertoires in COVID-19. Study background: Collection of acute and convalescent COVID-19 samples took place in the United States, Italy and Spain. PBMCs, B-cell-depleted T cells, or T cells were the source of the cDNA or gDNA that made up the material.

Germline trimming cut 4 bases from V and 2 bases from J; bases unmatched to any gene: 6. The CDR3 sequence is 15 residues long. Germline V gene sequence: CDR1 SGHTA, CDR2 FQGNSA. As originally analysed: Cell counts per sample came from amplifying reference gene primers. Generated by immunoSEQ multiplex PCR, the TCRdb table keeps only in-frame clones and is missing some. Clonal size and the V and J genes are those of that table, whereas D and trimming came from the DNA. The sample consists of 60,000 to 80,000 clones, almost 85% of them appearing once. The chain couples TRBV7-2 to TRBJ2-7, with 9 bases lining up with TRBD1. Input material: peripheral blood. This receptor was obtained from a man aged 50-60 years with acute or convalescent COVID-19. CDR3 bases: TGTGCCAGCAGCTCCTTCGACAGGGGGACCTACGAGCAGTACTTC. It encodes CASSSFDRGTYEQYF.